The rows below give T cell receptor beta chains drawn from one sample of a study of blood T cell repertoires in COVID-19. Repertoires were generated with immunoSEQ multiplex PCR, while TCRdb's copy carries only in-frame clones and drops some. The table lists tens of thousands of clones, approximately 85% of them singletons. Sequencing was performed on peripheral blood. Receptors were obtained from a man aged 60-69 years with acute or convalescent COVID-19. Each CDR3 is given with its conserved first and last residue. Fields, in order: V gene, J gene, D gene, clone size, CDR3 protein, CDR3 DNA. A D gene is named only where the DNA matches it firmly. The size entry is marked missing in some rows and otherwise reads once, few, many or a size class.

TRBV27,TRBJ2-1,TRBD2,.,CASSPPGLRTYNEQFF,TGTGCCAGCAGCCCGCCGGGACTACGGACCTACAATGAGCAGTTCTTC
TRBV7-9,TRBJ1-1,.,.,CASTANQVEAFF,TGTGCCAGCACCGCAAATCAGGTTGAAGCTTTCTTT
TRBV5-8,TRBJ1-2,.,.,CASSFGERSEAYGYTF,TGTGCCAGCAGCTTCGGGGAGCGGTCCGAGGCCTATGGCTACACCTTC
TRBV9,TRBJ1-2,.,few,CASSVGRGEDGYTF,TGTGCCAGCAGCGTCGGAAGGGGTGAGGATGGCTACACCTTC
TRBV6-5,TRBJ2-4,TRBD1,once,CASIYQGALGKNIQYF,TGTGCCAGCATTTATCAGGGGGCATTAGGCAAAAACATTCAGTACTTC
TRBV7-8,TRBJ2-7,TRBD1,.,CASNRQGSDYEQYF,TGTGCCAGCAACAGACAGGGGTCGGACTACGAGCAGTACTTC
TRBV27,TRBJ1-5,.,.,CASSLTLRGASNQPQHF,TGTGCCAGCAGTTTAACTCTGCGGGGGGCTAGCAATCAGCCCCAGCATTTT
TRBV10-1,TRBJ1-5,.,few,CASSELRVSNQPQHF,TGCGCCAGCAGTGAGCTCAGGGTTAGCAATCAGCCCCAGCATTTT
TRBV20-1,TRBJ1-5,.,.,CSASGGQRDYSNQPQHF,TGCAGTGCCAGTGGTGGGCAGCGGGATTATAGCAATCAGCCCCAGCATTTT
TRBV29-1,TRBJ2-7,TRBD2,once,CSVSVRRTALSGRARNEQYF,TGCAGCGTTTCCGTCCGGAGGACAGCGCTAAGCGGGAGGGCCCGGAACGAGCAGTACTTC
TRBV15,TRBJ1-2,.,.,CATSFSSRDWDGYTF,TGTGCCACCAGCTTCTCGAGCAGGGACTGGGACGGCTACACCTTC
TRBV19,TRBJ1-4,.,.,CASSYSGNEKLFF,TGTGCCAGTAGTTACTCGGGAAATGAAAAACTGTTTTTT
TRBV9,TRBJ2-1,.,.,CASSVGGGGADYNEQFF,TGTGCCAGCAGCGTCGGAGGCGGCGGGGCCGACTACAATGAGCAGTTCTTC
TRBV6-2/TRBV6-3,TRBJ2-3,.,once,CASSYFVGRGVTDTQYF,TGTGCCAGCAGTTACTTTGTCGGGCGCGGGGTAACAGATACGCAGTATTTT
TRBV19,TRBJ1-2,.,.,CASSWRRQNYGYTF,TGTGCCAGTAGTTGGAGGAGGCAGAACTATGGCTACACCTTC
TRBV3-1/TRBV3-2,TRBJ2-1,TRBD2,.,CASSQNGAGGRDEQFF,TGTGCCAGCAGCCAAAACGGAGCGGGAGGGCGCGATGAGCAGTTCTTC
TRBV29-1,TRBJ1-1,.,.,CSVGDFEAFF,TGCAGCGTTGGTGACTTTGAAGCTTTCTTT
TRBV20-1,TRBJ2-2,.,.,CSASFVGTGELFF,TGCAGTGCTAGTTTCGTCGGCACCGGGGAGCTGTTTTTT
TRBV14,TRBJ1-6,.,.,CASSQTAYNSPLHF,TGTGCCAGCAGCCAGACAGCCTATAATTCACCCCTCCACTTT
TRBV29-1,TRBJ2-1,.,once,CSVVGAGRPYNEQFF,TGCAGCGTTGTCGGGGCGGGGCGGCCCTACAATGAGCAGTTCTTC
TRBV11-3,TRBJ2-1,.,.,CASSLAPGDEQFF,TGTGCCAGCAGCTTAGCTCCCGGGGATGAGCAGTTCTTC
TRBV5-4,TRBJ2-3,.,.,CASSRGTTSTDTQYF,TGTGCCAGCAGCCGAGGGACAACGAGCACAGATACGCAGTATTTT
TRBV6-1,TRBJ2-7,.,.,CASSGLRQGTSYEQYF,TGTGCCAGCAGTGGGCTCAGGCAGGGGACCTCCTACGAGCAGTACTTC
TRBV19,TRBJ2-7,.,.,CASSPQWAGTYEQYF,TGTGCCAGTAGTCCCCAGTGGGCCGGTACCTACGAGCAGTACTTC
TRBV15,TRBJ1-2,.,medium-sized,CATSLDRTRYGYTF,TGTGCCACCAGTCTCGACAGGACCCGCTATGGCTACACCTTC
TRBV29-1,TRBJ2-5,TRBD1,.,CSVEDSGGQETQYF,TGCAGCGTTGAAGATTCAGGGGGACAAGAGACCCAGTACTTC
TRBV19,TRBJ1-2,.,.,CASSIWPGRDYGYTF,TGTGCCAGTAGTATTTGGCCAGGGAGGGACTATGGCTACACCTTC
TRBV5-4,TRBJ2-3,.,.,CASSPRTATDTQYF,TGTGCCAGCAGCCCTCGGACAGCCACAGATACGCAGTATTTT
TRBV11-2,TRBJ2-7,.,.,CASSFILAVTYEQYF,TGTGCCAGCAGCTTTATTTTAGCCGTTACCTACGAGCAGTACTTC
TRBV10-3,TRBJ2-3,TRBD2,.,CAISAGGLAGGPSTDTQYF,TGTGCCATCAGTGCGGGGGGACTAGCGGGAGGGCCGAGCACAGATACGCAGTATTTT
TRBV7-2,TRBJ1-2,.,once,CASSLNVANYGYTF,TGTGCCAGCAGCTTAAACGTAGCTAACTATGGCTACACCTTC
TRBV7-6,TRBJ2-1,TRBD2,.,CASSSLNFPGLAGGKSEQFF,TGTGCCAGCAGCTCCCTTAACTTTCCGGGACTAGCGGGAGGTAAAAGTGAGCAGTTCTTC
TRBV7-2,TRBJ1-5,.,.,CASSLQNQPQHF,TGTGCCAGCAGTCTCCAGAATCAGCCCCAGCATTTT
TRBV30,TRBJ2-7,.,.,CAWSVSTYEQYF,TGTGCCTGGAGTGTCAGTACCTACGAGCAGTACTTC
TRBV6-5,TRBJ2-7,TRBD1,.,CASKDNGQGLDEQYF,TGTGCCAGCAAAGACAATGGACAGGGGTTGGACGAGCAGTACTTC
TRBV11-1,TRBJ1-6,.,.,CATGTLDNSPLHF,TGTGCAACCGGGACTCTCGACAATTCACCCCTCCACTTT